One sample yielded the 2 T cell receptor beta chains listed below, sequenced in a study of OX40 agonist ivuxolimab in advanced cancers. Data came from immunoSEQ multiplex PCR; TCRdb stores just in-frame clones and leaves some out. Of 65,000 to 95,000 clones in the sample, about 89% were seen once. The sequencing used CD4+ or CD8+ T cells sorted from blood, collected in a trial of the OX40 agonist ivuxolimab. Source of these receptors: an adult with an advanced solid tumor such as melanoma, head and neck, liver or kidney cancer.

The gene calls are TRBV6-5 and TRBJ2-2; D is perhaps TRBD1 or TRBD2 (5 bases each). Trimming stripped 3 bases from V and 2 bases from J, with 10 bases between. In germline, CDR1 is MNHEY, CDR2 SVGAGI. The CDR3 has 15 amino acids. The CDR3 DNA reads as TGTGCCAGCAGTTATCGGGGCTATAACACCGGGGAGCTGTTTTTT. It is translated as CASSYRGYNTGELFF.

The chain recombines TRBV29-1 with TRBJ1-1; 10 nucleotides agree with TRBD1. Germline loops: CDR1 SQVTM, CDR2 ANQGSEA. After removal of 7 bases from V and 3 bases from J, the junction contained 5 bases not matched to a gene. This CDR3 is 13 amino acids long. The CDR3 sequence is CSGAGQGYTEAFF. CDR3 sequence (DNA): TGCAGCGGGGCGGGACAGGGGTACACTGAAGCTTTCTTT.